Below, 21 T cell receptor beta chains from the same sample are listed, as sequenced in a study of post-analysis software for immune sequencing data. Overall study findings and caveats: When patients were compared with controls, 5 or 6 TRBV segments were more frequent, TRBV5-6, TRBV5-1 and TRBV20-1 among them.

The library was made from cDNA and included unique molecular identifiers. TCRdb passed the PCR reads through MiXCR, listing each CDR3 protein once. The sample lists approximately 160,000 distinct CDR3 sequences; approximately 30% were seen once. Their antigens are not known. Sequencing input: blood. The origin of the receptors is a girl aged 10-17 years with multiple sclerosis.

In its sample, this clonotype was seen a few times. V and J are TRBV5-1 and TRBJ1-6, with D possibly being TRBD1 (5 bases). The CDR3 has 14 amino acids. CDR1 and CDR2 from the germline V gene are SGHRS and YFSETQ. The V gene lost 4 bases and the J gene lost 7 bases, with 12 bases spanning the gap. The CDR3 region is CASSERGPNSPLHF. The CDR3 region has the DNA TGCGCCAGCAGCGAAAGGGGCCCGAATTCACCCCTCCACTTT.

This clonotype showed up just a few times. This chain links TRBV19 with TRBJ2-1; D is possibly TRBD2 (6 bases). V lost 0 bases, J lost 2 bases, and 11 bases lay in between. CDR1 is LNHDA and CDR2 is SQIVND in the germline V gene (reference sequence). The CDR3 contains 16 residues. The CDR3 region has the DNA TGTGCCAGTAGTATAGATCTCGGGAGCCCCTACAATGAGCAGTTCTTC. Its protein is CASSIDLGSPYNEQFF.

The chain carries TRBV28 and TRBJ2-7; maybe TRBD1 (5 bases). CDR1 is MDHEN, CDR2 SYDVKM, per germline. Trimming took 4 bases from V and 0 from J, leaving 16 bases between them. CDR3 length equals 16 residues. DNA of the CDR3: TGTGCCAGCAGTTCTAGGTACAGGTTCCCCTCCTACGAGCAGTACTTC. Its translation is CASSSRYRFPSYEQYF.

This clonotype showed up just once. Being one base from a much bigger clone, this may be a read error. V gene TRBV5-1 combines with J gene TRBJ2-5, with 8 bases matching TRBD2. The J call may be in error: the DNA end matches TRBJ2-7 better. Per germline, CDR1 SGHRS and CDR2 YFSETQ. The CDR3 consists of 14 residues. The CDR3 region has the DNA TGCGCCAGCAGCTCCGAACTAGCGGCTTACGAGCAGTACTTC. Its translation: CASSSELAAYEQYF.

This clonotype has a count of ten or more. The chain joins TRBV5-1 to TRBJ2-7; D gene uncertain. Germline V gene lookup returns CDR1 SGHRS and CDR2 YFSETQ. V was cut by 0 bases and J by 7 bases, with 17 bases left in between. CDR3 length: 15 amino acids. CDR3 nucleotide sequence: TGCGCCAGCAGCTTGGCCAGGAGTGACTTAGGGGAGCAGTACTTC. Translating gives CASSLARSDLGEQYF. Looking up the rest from reference TRBV5-1 and TRBJ2-7 gives the full variable domain: KAGVTQTPRYLIKTRGQQVTLSCSPISGHRSVSWYQQTPGQGLQFLFEYFSETQRNKGNFPGRFSGRQFSNSRSEMNVSTLELGDSALYLCASSLARSDLGEQYFGPGTRLTVT.

This clonotype was observed a handful of times. The chain recombines TRBV12-3 or TRBV12-4 with TRBJ1-2; possible D gene TRBD1, 6 bases. This CDR3 region has 13 residues. The germline V and J ends were trimmed by 5 bases and 4 bases, with 11 bases remaining between them. As DNA, the CDR3 is TGTGCCAGCAGTACAGGGACGGTCTATGGCTACACCTTC. It codes for CASSTGTVYGYTF.

The chain joins TRBV25-1 to TRBJ1-1; possibly TRBD1 for D (5 bases). This CDR3 has 12 residues. Trimming removed 6 bases from V and 0 bases from J, with 5 bases in between. Germline CDR1 MGHDK, CDR2 SYGVNS. In nucleotides, the CDR3 is TGTGCCAGCAGAGGGGTGAACACTGAAGCTTTCTTT. This translates into CASRGVNTEAFF.

This clonotype was detected ten times or more. The chain recombines TRBV4-1 with TRBJ1-2; D gene unclear. CDR3 size: 15 residues. Germline V lookup: CDR1 MGHRA, CDR2 YSYEKL. Trimming removed 0 bases from V and 4 bases from J, with 12 bases in between. The CDR3 protein is CASSQDAGWSYGYTF. The CDR3 DNA sequence: TGCGCCAGCAGCCAAGATGCCGGGTGGAGCTATGGCTACACCTTC.

The V gene is TRBV15, the J gene TRBJ2-1; TRBD1 matches 7 bases. V was pared by 0 bases and J by 12 bases, with 8 bases of the junction left unmatched. Germline V gives CDR1 LNHNV, CDR2 YYDKDF (reference sequence). The CDR3 extends over 14 amino acids. This CDR3 is CATSRDPTGFGQFF. For the CDR3, the DNA is TGTGCCACCAGCAGAGACCCGACAGGGTTTGGGCAGTTCTTC.

This rearrangement joins TRBV25-1 to TRBJ2-3; D is possibly TRBD1 or TRBD2 (5 bases each). Trimming pared 3 bases from V and 6 bases from J, leaving 16 bases between. The CDR3 contains 15 residues. Germline-derived CDR1 and CDR2 are MGHDK and SYGVNS. CDR3 sequence reads: CASSEPGTAFDTQYF. The CDR3 nucleotides are TGTGCCAGCAGTGAGCCCGGGACGGCGTTTGATACGCAGTATTTT.

This clonotype was counted many times. The chain has TRBV27 and TRBJ2-7; D call uncertain. The CDR3 has 13 amino acids. The V and J ends lost 0 bases and 5 bases respectively, with 8 bases between them. Germline loops: CDR1 MNHEY, CDR2 SMNVEV (reference sequence). CDR3 region: CASSLSLCDEQYF. CDR3 DNA sequence: TGTGCCAGCAGTTTATCGCTGTGTGACGAGCAGTACTTC.

This clonotype appeared many times. V and J are TRBV12-3 or TRBV12-4 and TRBJ1-1; D call uncertain. The V end lost 5 bases, the J end lost 1 base, and 5 bases lay between the germline ends. The CDR3 covers 12 residues. CDR3: CASSRQNTEAFF. The CDR3 DNA sequence: TGTGCCAGCAGTAGACAGAACACTGAAGCTTTCTTT.

This clonotype was found a few times. This clone may be a read error of a much larger clone one base away. The chain joins TRBV5-4 to TRBJ2-6; D gene unclear. CDR3 size: 15 residues. CDR1 is SGHNT, CDR2 YYREEE, per germline (reference sequence). The V end was cut by 4 bases, the J end by 1 base, with 9 bases between. CDR3 region: CASSPRLSGANVLTF. The CDR3 DNA sequence: TGTGCCAGCAGCCCCAGGTTATCTGGGGCCAACGTCCTGACTTTC.

This chain uses TRBV12-3 or TRBV12-4 with TRBJ1-6; possible D gene TRBD1, 5 bases. This CDR3 comprises 17 residues. The V and J ends lost 5 bases and 3 bases respectively, with 17 bases between them. The DNA of the CDR3 is TGTGCCAGCAGTCGCTGGGAGGAGGGGATCTATAATTCACCCCTCCACTTT. It translates to CASSRWEEGIYNSPLHF.

This clonotype has more than one count but fewer than ten. The chain employs TRBV10-1 and TRBJ2-7, with TRBD1 identical over 7 bases. Germline V gives CDR1 WNHNN, CDR2 SYGVQD (reference sequence). Trimming removed 7 bases from V and 2 bases from J; junction bases left unmatched: 2. The CDR3 contains 12 residues. The CDR3 region has the DNA TGCGCCAGCATACAGGGGACCTACGAGCAGTACTTC. Encoded protein: CASIQGTYEQYF.

The rearrangement uses TRBV24-1 and TRBJ2-5, with 7 bases identical to TRBD1. The V gene's germline CDR1 is KGHDR and CDR2 SFDVKD. This CDR3 has 12 amino acids. V lost 9 bases, J lost 11 bases, and 11 bases stayed unmatched. This chain's CDR3 is CATQGQNNEQYF. The DNA for the CDR3 is TGTGCCACCCAGGGACAGAACAATGAGCAGTACTTC.

This clonotype was counted only a few times. V is TRBV12-3 or TRBV12-4 and J is TRBJ1-5; the D is unclear. Deletions cut 3 bases from V and 9 bases from J, with 12 bases between. The CDR3 consists of 13 residues. CDR3 sequence: CASSLGPPGPQHF. DNA for the CDR3: TGTGCCAGCAGTTTGGGCCCTCCCGGGCCCCAGCATTTT.

The gene calls are TRBV27 and TRBJ2-5; 7 bases fit TRBD1. Losses at the gene ends were 5 bases for V and 1 base for J; bases not matched to a gene: 4. The CDR3 has 14 residues. Germline loops: CDR1 MNHEY, CDR2 SMNVEV (reference sequence). CDR3 sequence (DNA): TGTGCCAGCAGTCCCCGACAGGGCCAAGAGACCCAGTACTTC. Translation gives CASSPRQGQETQYF.

CDR3 loop: CASSPEGGGAYTF. For the CDR3, the DNA is TGTGCCAGCTCACCGGAAGGCGGGGGTGCCTACACCTTC. This sequence joins TRBV18 and TRBJ1-2, with D perhaps TRBD1 (5 bases). Germline V lookup: CDR1 KGHSH, CDR2 LQKENI. The CDR3 has 13 residues. The germline V and J ends were trimmed by 3 bases and 10 bases, with 15 bases remaining between them.

In this sample, this clonotype turned up a few times. One end of the junction varies from germline; a read error may be responsible. V usage is TRBV12-3 or TRBV12-4 and J usage is TRBJ1-2, with 7 bases matching TRBD1. The CDR3 runs 13 residues. The CDR3 region is CASSLEGANGCTF. CDR3 nucleotides: TGTGCCAGCAGTTTAGAGGGGGCGAATGGCTGCACCTTC.

As for this clonotype: This may arise from a read error, as a much more abundant clone is one base away. The chain is built from TRBV29-1 and TRBJ2-1; possible D gene TRBD2, 5 bases. This CDR3 contains 12 residues. The V gene lost 6 bases and the J gene lost 9 bases, with 15 bases spanning the gap. From germline, CDR1 is SQVTM and CDR2 ANQGSEA. CDR3 sequence reads: CSVQLVSCEQFF. In DNA, the CDR3 is TGCAGCGTGCAACTAGTTTCCTGTGAGCAGTTCTTC.